This TCR beta chain derives from a study of blood T cell repertoires in COVID-19. The germline gives CDR1 SGHAT, CDR2 FQNNGV. The length of the CDR3 is 16 residues. The V and J ends lost 8 bases and 5 bases respectively, with 21 bases between them. Repertoires were generated with immunoSEQ multiplex PCR, while TCRdb's copy carries only in-frame clones and drops some. Here the sample spans approximately 300,000 clones, about nine tenths being singletons. The gene calls are TRBV11-2 and TRBJ1-4; a possible D gene is TRBD1 (6 bases). The sequenced material came from peripheral blood. This sequence was found in a man between 18 and 29 years old with active or convalescent COVID-19. This CDR3 reads CASSSPGTTENEKLFF. CDR3 DNA sequence: TGTGCCAGCTCGAGCCCGGGGACAACGGAAAATGAAAAACTGTTTTTT.